The clone carrying this TCR beta chain has only a few counts. Isolated RNA was reverse transcribed in full, so expressed TCRB transcripts were sequenced. Sequencing used immunoSEQ multiplex PCR; TCRdb keeps in-frame clones, though not all of them. The table includes hundreds of thousands of clones, around 15% detected once. These data belong to a study of beta chain features in type 1 diabetes. From germline, CDR1 is LNHDA and CDR2 SQIVND (reference sequence). The V end lost 10 bases, the J end lost 1 base, and 19 bases lay between the germline ends. The CDR3 runs to 16 residues. V and J are TRBV19 and TRBJ2-2, with a tentative D call TRBD2 (5 bases). This TCR was recovered from a man between 18 and 35 years old in good health. The sample comprised naive CD4+ T cells from blood. The CDR3 reads CAIRPRGRGNTGELFF. In nucleotides, the CDR3 is TGTGCCATCAGGCCGAGAGGGAGAGGGAACACCGGGGAGCTGTTTTTT.